The 9 T cell receptor beta chains listed next were all sequenced from one sample in a study of blood T cell repertoires in COVID-19. The protocol was immunoSEQ multiplex PCR, while the TCRdb copy is restricted to in-frame clones and leaves out a portion. The repertoire consists of over 90,000 clones, with around nine tenths occurring once and the leading ten covering about 3%. Sequencing used peripheral blood. Source of these receptors: a man aged 50 or older with active or convalescent COVID-19.

The V and J genes are TRBV28 and TRBJ1-4, with D uncertain. From germline, CDR1 is MDHEN and CDR2 SYDVKM. This CDR3 spans 14 amino acids. Trimming shortened V by 3 bases and J by 0 bases, and 5 bases separated the two germline ends. The CDR3 protein is CASSFLPTNEKLFF. CDR3 sequence (DNA): TGTGCCAGCAGTTTTCTCCCAACTAATGAAAAACTGTTTTTT.

The chain is built from TRBV2 and TRBJ1-3, with D maybe TRBD1 (6 bases). V lost 8 bases, J lost 2 bases, and 13 bases lay in between. In germline, CDR1 is SNHLY, CDR2 FYNNEI. The CDR3 consists of 14 residues. DNA of the CDR3: TGTGCCAGCTCCGAACAGGGAGCTGGAAACACCATATATTTT. Protein: CASSEQGAGNTIYF. Complete variable domain (other parts from reference TRBV2 and TRBJ1-3): EPEVTQTPSHQVTQMGQEVILRCVPISNHLYFYWYRQILGQKVEFLVSFYNNEISEKSEIFDDQFSVERPDGSNFTLKIRSTKLEDSAMYFCASSEQGAGNTIYFGEGSWLTVV.

This chain connects TRBV19 to TRBJ1-5; TRBD1 agrees at 7 bases. The CDR3 length is 13 residues. CDR1 and CDR2 (germline): LNHDA, SQIVND (reference sequence). Trimming removed 10 bases from V and 0 bases from J; junction bases left unmatched: 3. CDR3 residues: CATGQDSNQPQHF. The CDR3 nucleotides are TGTGCCACTGGACAGGATAGCAATCAGCCCCAGCATTTT.

The chain uses TRBV15 and TRBJ1-2, with D uncertain. CDR1 and CDR2 from the germline V gene are LNHNV and YYDKDF (reference sequence). The CDR3 length is 17 residues. V lost 0 bases and J lost 6, with 20 bases in between. The DNA for the CDR3 is TGTGCCACCAGCAGAGATCCCAGAGGAGGTGGGTGGGATGGCTACACCTTC. This codes for CATSRDPRGGGWDGYTF.

The CDR3 region is CASSSQGARTEAFF. CDR3 nucleotides: TGTGCCAGCAGCTCCCAGGGGGCTAGGACTGAAGCTTTCTTT. The chain couples TRBV7-9 to TRBJ1-1; TRBD1 matches 8 bases. CDR1 and CDR2 (germline): SEHNR, FQNEAQ (reference sequence). After removal of 4 bases from V and 5 bases from J, the junction contained 6 bases not matched to a gene. The CDR3 is made up of 14 amino acids.

The rearrangement joins TRBV12-3 or TRBV12-4 to TRBJ1-6; D is possibly TRBD1 (5 bases). The CDR3 runs to 13 residues. Between the trimmed V and J ends, which lost 6 bases and 7 bases, there was a span of 10 bases. The CDR3 region is CASRQTENSPLHF. The CDR3 DNA sequence: TGTGCCAGCAGGCAGACAGAGAATTCACCCCTCCACTTT.

The chain carries TRBV11-1 and TRBJ2-5, with 7 positions matching TRBD2. From germline, CDR1 is SGHAT and CDR2 FQDESV (reference sequence). After removal of 5 bases from V and 3 bases from J, the junction contained 6 bases not matched to a gene. The CDR3 runs to 14 residues. The CDR3 nucleotides read TGTGCCAGCAGCAGACCGGGACTAAAAGAGACCCAGTACTTC. It specifies CASSRPGLKETQYF.

This chain joins TRBV19 and TRBJ1-1; D is unresolved. Germline lookup yields CDR1 LNHDA and CDR2 SQIVND (reference sequence). The CDR3 extends over 12 amino acids. The V and J ends lost 4 bases and 0 bases respectively, with 3 bases between them. Here the CDR3 reads CASSSMNTEAFF. The DNA for the CDR3 is TGTGCCAGTAGTAGTATGAACACTGAAGCTTTCTTT.

This chain links TRBV4-1 with TRBJ2-3; 11 bases are shared with TRBD2. Trimming cost V 3 bases and J 2 bases; bases outside gene matches: 7. CDR3 length: 17 residues. The germline gives CDR1 MGHRA, CDR2 YSYEKL. In DNA, the CDR3 is TGCGCCAGCAGCCAGGAACTAGCGGGGGATCTCACAGATACGCAGTATTTT. This gives the protein CASSQELAGDLTDTQYF.